The 21 T cell receptor beta chains below were found in one sample sequenced in a study of blood T cells in healthy people across ages. The authors ran a second PCR of 7 to 11 cycles using a sample-barcoded 5' primer and a J-beta primer mix. MiXCR, applied by TCRdb to the 5' RACE reads, yields one record per CDR3 protein. The repertoire holds hundreds of thousands of distinct CDR3 sequences, roughly 41% seen once, with about 30% in the top ten. Sequencing used blood. The receptors were gathered from a man aged 80 or over in good health.

This clonotype came up once. The CDR3, as DNA: TGTGCCAGCATCGGGACGGGAAACTATGGCTACACCTTC. Its protein product is CASIGTGNYGYTF. The rearrangement uses TRBV6-1 and TRBJ1-2, with D perhaps matching TRBD1 (5 bases). Germline CDR1 and CDR2: MNHNS and SASEGT. Trimming left V 7 bases short and J 2 bases short, with 11 bases between. CDR3 length: 13 amino acids.

J is TRBJ2-3 and V is TRBV24-1; the D gene is possibly TRBD1 (6 bases). This CDR3 has 14 amino acids. The ends were cut back, 9 bases at V and 0 bases at J, with 12 bases in the middle. From germline, CDR1 is KGHDR and CDR2 SFDVKD. CDR3 residues: CATGPRGSTDTQYF. CDR3 bases: TGTGCCACCGGTCCAAGGGGGAGCACAGATACGCAGTATTTT.

The rearrangement links TRBV29-1 to TRBJ2-7, with D perhaps TRBD1 or TRBD2 (6 bases each). Germline V gives CDR1 SQVTM, CDR2 ANQGSEA. The V gene lost 7 bases and the J gene lost 7 bases, with 20 bases spanning the gap. The CDR3 covers 13 residues. The CDR3 is CSAGGTVLSEQYF. CDR3 bases: TGCAGCGCCGGGGGCACAGTCCTCTCTGAGCAGTACTTC.

As to this clonotype: At one end, the junction sequence differs from germline, possibly due to a read error. J is TRBJ1-2 and V is TRBV6-2 or TRBV6-3; maybe TRBD1 (5 bases). The CDR3 is 14 amino acids. Per germline, CDR1 MNHEY and CDR2 SVGEGT. The CDR3: CASSFRDSTYSYTF. CDR3 bases: TGTGCCAGTAGTTTTCGCGACAGCACCTATAGCTACACCTTC.

This chain connects TRBV7-9 to TRBJ2-1; 10 bases map to TRBD2. V was pared by 5 bases and J by 1 base, with 5 bases of the junction left unmatched. The CDR3 spans 16 residues. The germline CDR1 and CDR2 sequences are SEHNR and FQNEAQ (reference sequence). In DNA form, the CDR3 reads TGTGCCAGCAGCGCCACTAGCGGGGCATCCTACAATGAGCAGTTCTTC. Its protein is CASSATSGASYNEQFF.

The chain carries TRBV30 and TRBJ2-1; D perhaps matches TRBD2 (5 bases). V shed 7 bases and J shed 9 bases, with 22 bases lying between them. The CDR3 length is 14 residues. CDR1 and CDR2 (germline): GTSNPN, SVGIG (reference sequence). CDR3 sequence reads: CALRPAGAAGEQFF. In DNA, the CDR3 is TGTGCCTTGCGCCCCGCCGGAGCCGCGGGTGAGCAGTTCTTC.

CDR3 sequence reads: CASSLFGVTYEQYF. CDR3 DNA: TGTGCCAGCAGCTTATTCGGGGTAACCTACGAGCAGTACTTC. This rearrangement joins TRBV11-2 to TRBJ2-7; tentatively, D is TRBD2 (5 bases). V gave up 2 bases and J gave up 2 bases, with 10 bases separating them. The CDR3 consists of 14 residues. Per the germline V gene, CDR1 is SGHAT and CDR2 is FQNNGV.

The chain uses TRBV20-1 and TRBJ2-1, with TRBD2 as a possible D gene (6 bases). The CDR3 has 15 residues. The V and J ends lost 3 bases and 8 bases respectively, with 20 bases between them. Germline CDR1 is DFQATT and CDR2 is SNEGSKA (reference sequence). The CDR3 DNA is TGCAGTGCTAGCCGACTAGTTGAGGGAGCAGATGAGCAGTTCTTC. Its translation is CSASRLVEGADEQFF.

The chain couples TRBV10-1 to TRBJ2-1; D not certain. Germline-derived CDR1 and CDR2 are WNHNN and SYGVQD (reference sequence). Trimming removed 0 bases at V and 5 bases at J, with 5 bases between. This CDR3 spans 13 amino acids. The CDR3 loop is CASSESTNNEQFF. As DNA, the CDR3 is TGCGCCAGCAGTGAGTCGACAAACAATGAGCAGTTCTTC.

This clonotype was found a few times. The rearrangement joins TRBV7-2 to TRBJ2-7, with 9 bases fitting TRBD2. CDR1 and CDR2 (germline): SGHTA, FQGNSA. With 3 bases clipped from V and 6 bases from J, the junction kept 6 bases outside the gene matches. This CDR3 is built from 14 residues. The CDR3 here is CASSFRGTSREQYF. In nucleotides, the CDR3 is TGTGCCAGCAGCTTCCGGGGGACTAGCCGCGAGCAGTACTTC.

The V call is TRBV7-9, the J call TRBJ1-5; the D gene is possibly TRBD1 (6 bases). Germline V gene sequence: CDR1 SEHNR, CDR2 FQNEAQ (reference sequence). This CDR3 region has 14 residues. Deletions cut 5 bases from V and 4 bases from J, with 12 bases between. The CDR3: CASSDGTRNQPQHF. DNA for the CDR3: TGTGCCAGCAGCGACGGGACACGGAATCAGCCCCAGCATTTT.

Turning to this clonotype: An end of the junction differs from the germline gene, which may be a read error. V usage is TRBV4-2 and J usage is TRBJ2-1, with TRBD2 matching 7 bases. This CDR3 comprises 17 residues. Germline assignment: CDR1 LGHNA and CDR2 YNFKEQ. The CDR3 sequence is CASSQPNFAGVVNGQFF. The CDR3 DNA reads TGTGCCAGCAGCCAACCCAACTTTGCGGGGGTTGTCAATGGGCAGTTCTTC.

As regards this clonotype: A read error may explain this, as a much larger clone is one base away. J is TRBJ2-1 and V is TRBV6-5; D is unclear. The J call may be wrong; the DNA end is better matched by TRBJ2-7. This CDR3 is 16 amino acids long. Germline V gives CDR1 MNHEY, CDR2 SVGAGI. CDR3 sequence (DNA): TGTGCCAGCAGTTACCTTCTAGTCGGCCGCTACAATGAGCAGTACTTC. This sequence encodes CASSYLLVGRYNEQYF.

This clonotype was picked up one time. The chain joins TRBV28 to TRBJ2-1; 7 nucleotides align to TRBD2. The CDR3 runs to 16 residues. Germline V gives CDR1 MDHEN, CDR2 SYDVKM. Losses at the gene ends were 4 bases for V and 8 bases for J; bases not matched to a gene: 14. CDR3 amino acids: CASSSPRGGSRDEQFF. CDR3 DNA: TGTGCCAGCAGTTCCCCCCGGGGCGGGAGTAGAGATGAGCAGTTCTTC.

V is TRBV6-2 or TRBV6-3 and J is TRBJ1-5; no definite D call. Trimming shortened V by 5 bases and J by 1 base, and 12 bases separated the two germline ends. The CDR3 runs to 15 residues. The germline V gene has CDR1 MNHEY and CDR2 SVGEGT. The CDR3 region is CASSKISESNQPQHF. The CDR3 DNA is TGTGCCAGCAGTAAAATATCTGAAAGCAATCAGCCCCAGCATTTT.

The chain combines TRBV6-5 with TRBJ2-5; D might be TRBD1 or TRBD2, each matching 5 bases. Trimming left V 6 bases short and J 1 base short, with 12 bases between. The CDR3 covers 14 residues. CDR1 and CDR2 (germline): MNHEY, SVGAGI. DNA of the CDR3: TGTGCCAGCAGCCTGGGGGTAACCCAAGAGACCCAGTACTTC. Encoded protein: CASSLGVTQETQYF.

This clonotype was seen only a few times. The V gene is TRBV5-6, the J gene TRBJ2-4, with D possibly called TRBD1 or TRBD2 (5 bases each). The germline CDR1 and CDR2 sequences are SGHDT and YYEEEE. V lost 4 bases and J 0 bases, leaving 11 bases between the germline ends. This CDR3 has 15 amino acids. As DNA, the CDR3 is TGTGCCAGCAGCCCGGGACGGTTAGCCAAAAACATTCAGTACTTC. It encodes CASSPGRLAKNIQYF. Full variable domain (missing parts from reference TRBV5-6 and TRBJ2-4): DAGVTQSPTHLIKTRGQQVTLRCSPKSGHDTVSWYQQALGQGPQFIFQYYEEEERQRGNFPDRFSGHQFPNYSSELNVNALLLGDSALYLCASSPGRLAKNIQYFGAGTRLSVL.

This sequence joins TRBV7-2 and TRBJ2-7, with TRBD1 matching 7 bases. CDR1 and CDR2 (germline): SGHTA, FQGNSA. Unmatched junction bases numbered 10, after V lost 5 bases and J lost 6 bases. CDR3 length equals 14 residues. The CDR3 loop is CASSDKQGTGEQYF. The CDR3 DNA reads as TGTGCCAGCAGCGATAAACAGGGGACCGGCGAGCAGTACTTC.

The chain has TRBV20-1 and TRBJ2-3; unclear D gene. The CDR3 is 11 residues long. Trimming removed 6 bases at V and 4 bases at J, with 8 bases between. The germline CDR1 and CDR2 sequences are DFQATT and SNEGSKA (reference sequence). The CDR3 region is CSARIADTQYF. CDR3 nucleotides: TGCAGTGCCAGGATCGCAGATACGCAGTATTTT.

The rearrangement links TRBV7-3 to TRBJ2-4; TRBD2 aligns across 7 bases. Germline V gene lookup returns CDR1 SGHTA and CDR2 FQGTGA. The trim removed 5 bases at V and 13 bases at J, leaving 11 bases unmatched. The CDR3 contains 13 residues. CDR3 in DNA: TGTGCCAGCAGCCCCGGGGAGGGTAGTGAGCAGTACTTC. It codes for CASSPGEGSEQYF.

This clonotype was found a few times. The V gene is TRBV6-2 or TRBV6-3, the J gene TRBJ2-7; 9 nucleotides agree with TRBD1. CDR1 is MNHEY and CDR2 is SVGEGT in the germline V gene. The CDR3 totals 16 residues. Unmatched junction bases numbered 11, after V lost 1 base and J lost 7 bases. For the CDR3, the DNA is TGTGCCAGCAGTTACTACCTACAGGGGGCTGCGGGAGAGCAGTACTTC. Residues: CASSYYLQGAAGEQYF.